This passage covers 5 T cell receptor beta chains from one sample sequenced in a study of CD8+CD57+ T cells in acquired aplastic anemia. All sequencing subjects had displayed CD8+CD57+ cell expansion on flow cytometry. The study profiled TCR beta VDJ and CDR3 using genomic DNA as template. TCRdb re-called the reads through MiXCR, storing one row per CDR3 protein. The repertoire consists of 160,000 or so distinct CDR3 sequences, with around half occurring once and the leading ten covering around 1.1%. The specimen sequenced was sorted CD4+, CD8+, or CD8+CD57+ T cells (not recorded which) from PBMCs. These receptors were collected from a human donor with aplastic anemia.

The J gene is TRBJ1-2, the V gene TRBV24-1; no firm D call. Germline-derived CDR1 and CDR2 are KGHDR and SFDVKD. Trimming left V 8 bases short and J 1 base short, with 7 bases between. There are 12 residues in the CDR3. CDR3: CATNGLNYGYTF. The CDR3 DNA follows: TGTGCCACCAATGGGCTTAACTATGGCTACACCTTC.

This chain links TRBV25-1 with TRBJ2-1; TRBD1 is a possible D gene (6 bases). V was trimmed by 6 bases and J by 7 bases, leaving 16 bases between them. There are 14 residues in the CDR3. Looked up from germline, CDR1 is MGHDK and CDR2 is SYGVNS. The CDR3 loop is CASSHWQGMNEQFF. CDR3 sequence (DNA): TGTGCCAGCAGCCATTGGCAGGGGATGAATGAGCAGTTCTTC.

A few counts support this clonotype. Because the CDR3 is missing its conserved closing phenylalanine or tryptophan, this is likely a read error. The rearrangement links TRBV13 to TRBJ1-1; 7 bases agree with TRBD1. The CDR3 is made up of 15 amino acids. Germline CDR1 and CDR2: PRHDT and FYEKMQ (reference sequence). V lost 4 bases to trimming and J lost 5 bases; unmatched junction nucleotides: 10. CDR3 nucleotide sequence: TGTGCCAGCAGCTCAAACAGGGGCCGGGGTACTGAAGCTTTCTCT. This codes for CASSSNRGRGTEAFS.

Ten or more counts support this clonotype. The V gene is TRBV12-3 or TRBV12-4, the J gene TRBJ2-2; tentative D call: TRBD2 (5 bases). This CDR3 has 16 amino acids. V lost 1 base to trimming and J lost 4 bases, with 13 bases between them. The CDR3 nucleotides read TGTGCCAGCAGTTTAGTTGGGGTTCGGGGCACCGGGGAGCTGTTTTTT. Its translation is CASSLVGVRGTGELFF.

The gene calls are TRBV7-9 and TRBJ2-7; D gene unclear. The CDR3 is 12 residues long. Germline loops: CDR1 SEHNR, CDR2 FQNEAQ (reference sequence). Trimming left V 6 bases short and J 7 bases short, with 13 bases between. Written as DNA, the CDR3 is TGTGCCAGCAGGGCTGACGCTCGAGAGCAGTACTTC. The encoded protein is CASRADAREQYF.